Reported below is one T cell receptor beta chain. Its antigen is unknown. V shed 6 bases and J 2 bases; nucleotides not matched to a gene: 8. CDR3 length: 15 residues. Germline CDR1 reads MNHEY; CDR2 reads SMNVEV (reference sequence). TCRdb's table, derived via immunoSEQ multiplex PCR, lists solely in-frame clones and lacks some. Of 1,500 to 2,000 clones in the sample, approximately 78% were seen once. The sample comes from a study of immune cell composition in non-small cell lung cancer. Study-level results: Overall clonality, unlike maximal tumour-associated clone frequency, did not predict TIL reactivity. It was not proven that tumour-reactive clones equal dominant tumour-associated clones.

The V gene is TRBV27, the J gene TRBJ2-5; 8 bases map to TRBD2. Source material: lung tumor tissue. The TCR comes from a human donor with non-small cell lung cancer. CDR3 DNA: TGTGCCAGCAGGGCCTGGGGCGGGGGGCAAGAGACCCAGTACTTC. This encodes CASRAWGGGQETQYF.